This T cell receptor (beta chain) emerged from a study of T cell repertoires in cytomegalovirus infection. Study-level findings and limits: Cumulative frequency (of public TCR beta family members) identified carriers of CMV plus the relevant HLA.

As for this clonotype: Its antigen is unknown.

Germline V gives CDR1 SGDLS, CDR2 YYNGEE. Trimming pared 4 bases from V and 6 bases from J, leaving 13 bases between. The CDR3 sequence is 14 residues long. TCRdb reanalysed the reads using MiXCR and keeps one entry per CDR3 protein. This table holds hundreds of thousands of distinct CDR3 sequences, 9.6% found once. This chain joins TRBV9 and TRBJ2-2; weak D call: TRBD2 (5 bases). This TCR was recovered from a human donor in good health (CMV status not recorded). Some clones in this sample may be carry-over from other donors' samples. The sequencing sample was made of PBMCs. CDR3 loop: CASSPGVRSGELFF. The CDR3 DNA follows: TGTGCCAGCAGCCCCGGGGTTCGGTCCGGGGAGCTGTTTTTT.